The TCR beta chain described here comes from a study of T cell responses to AZD1222 COVID-19 vaccine (dated by TCRdb to the early 2020s). Concerning the study at large: AZD1222 recipients whose second dose came at about 4 weeks and those whose second dose came at about 12 weeks were combined into one group, since spike-specific TCR depth and breadth did not differ between the two schedules. Enrollment into the trials was organized by age into subgroups of 18-55, 56-69 and 70-plus years, and those subgroups contained roughly 150, 30 and 60 TCR-sequenced participants, respectively. TCR sequencing covered 233 trial participants: around 210 given two doses of AZD1222 and approximately 26 given two doses of MenACWY control vaccine.

The time point label, as the study defines it: baseline before first vaccination. The vaccinee samples were drawn from two UK trials, COV001 and COV002, one of which was a single-blind randomized controlled phase 2/3 trial testing AZD1222 (ChAdOx1 nCoV-19) in healthy adults. Trial participant PBMC samples were collected at day 0 and day 28 after the second dose for TCRbeta chain sequencing. Summary of the overall study and its limitations: The 56-69-year group was small, and its depth increase did not reach significance, likely because of low power. A significant rise in spike-specific TCR breadth and depth was observed after two AZD1222 doses relative to day 0 and relative to MenACWY recipients. Most participants were white British and females outnumbered males, and the authors suggested that clonal diversity may have been underestimated. Conclusions about previously exposed vaccinees are limited, since just five to seven AZD1222 recipients were seropositive for SARS-CoV-2 at baseline. Nearly half of unique spike-specific TCRs reportedly recognized epitopes outside regions mutated in the B.1.351 and B.1.1.7 variants. Because no samples from the day 14 peak response were available, repertoires could be characterized only after the peak T cell response. The vaccine-associated CD4 TCRs covered the entire spike protein, and the dominant responses fell in regions 160-218 and 743-854.

With regard to this clone: Its antigen is still unknown. No quality values exist for individual bases; no much larger clone is one base distant.

The CDR3 regions of human TCRbeta chains were analyzed by immunosequencing. The paper's processing steps were these. Repertoire TCRs were matched against a reference library of SARS-CoV-2-specific TCRs generated with the MIRA antigen-specificity platform. Breadth was defined as the fraction of unique TCRs that were SARS-CoV-2-associated. Depth was defined as the fraction of total T cells that were SARS-CoV-2-associated. Each spike-specific TCR was assigned to its reactive spike region and to a CD4 or CD8 class using the MIRA data. Log10-transformed breadth and depth values were compared by one-way ANOVA with Sidak's multiple comparisons tests. TCRdb carries this immuneACCESS record with in-frame sequences only. Its versions omit some clonotypes, under half of them owing to an unresolved V gene in the studies checked, with the rest unexplained. That table is the source of V, J and clone size, and D and trimming were worked out from the DNA. The sample data list fewer than 200,000 clones, and roughly 92% of these were observed just once. 1.6% of the sample rests with the top ten.

This specimen consisted of peripheral blood, obtained on day 0 of AZD1222 vaccination. The TCR was taken from an adult in good health.

CDR3 sequence: CASRLRPYPLYYGYTF. The bases read TGTGCAAGTCGCTTAAGACCCTACCCACTCTACTATGGCTACACCTTC. This chain is built from TRBV12-2 and TRBJ1-2. TRBV12-2 is designated a pseudogene. There are 16 amino acids in the CDR3, from cysteine to phenylalanine inclusive. Kept here is only the CDR3 DNA, which spans 48 bases and is read in frame from base 1.